This entry describes one T cell receptor beta chain. Antigen specificity is unknown. The sample comes from a study of cytomegalovirus exposure and HLA in healthy donors. Study-wide background: The 120 or so validation repertoires were produced on the same platform as the 650 or so repertoires of the first cohort. This was reported in a later analysis.

Trimming left V 5 bases short and J 1 base short, with 9 bases between. This CDR3 region has 13 residues. From germline, CDR1 is MNHEY and CDR2 SVGAGI. Study results and limitations: Some TCR beta chains (about 170 of them) were listed as cytomegalovirus-associated. In the 120 validation repertoires, a later analysis found that first-cohort TCR clusters tended to co-occur. Per published reports, the classifier diagnosed cytomegalovirus status with high specificity and sensitivity.

Clones were read by immunoSEQ multiplex PCR, and TCRdb kept only the in-frame ones, dropping some. This sample has 150,000 to 200,000 clones; approximately 96% occur once, and the top ten carry around 0.9%. Specimen: PBMCs. The sequence was collected from a woman younger than 35 in good health and CMV-seronegative. This chain uses TRBV6-5 with TRBJ2-7, with D hard to call. DNA for the CDR3: TGTGCCAGCAGTCAAGACACTTCCTACGAGCAGTACTTC. This gives the protein CASSQDTSYEQYF.